A selection of T cell receptor beta chains follows, all from one sample in a study of cytomegalovirus exposure and HLA in healthy donors. Assay used: immunoSEQ multiplex PCR; TCRdb lists only in-frame clones, some missing. This sample contains over 100,000 clones. The sequencing sample was made of PBMCs. The receptors come from a man between 40 and 49 years old in good health and CMV-seropositive. Both conserved end residues are trimmed from each CDR3.

TRBV6-6 | ASSPGVGNQPQH
TRBV29-1 | SATRPGTEAF
TRBV2 | ASSFPGGEAF
TRBV7-3 | ASGTSAYNEQF
TRBV18 | ASSPSTATSRGTGELF
TRBV6-6 | ASKPTGASDTQY
TRBV7-9 | ASSERNGMRRYNEQF
TRBV19 | ASSIPPAGASTDTQY
TRBV7-9 | ASSLGLGGAQETQY
TRBV7-8 | ASSLGDSVRAQTYEQY
TRBV29-1 | SGGGASGRFGETQY
TRBV6-5 | ASSPILGNPGQLF
TRBV19 | ASSIGRAGNYGYT
TRBV19 | ASTDRNTEAF
TRBV5-1 | ASSLGQGASNEQF
TRBV5-1 | ASSQAGQGLYEQY
TRBV9 | ASSVGEYGDEIAKNIQY
TRBV27 | ASMKGDMNTEAF
TRBV7-3 | ASSGQAGHTNEQF
TRBV19 | ASSRAGGTNEQF
TRBV27 | ASSSIANTGELF
TRBV19 | ASSIELAGGYEQF
TRBV28 | ASSYRGGSTDTQY
TRBV5-4 | ASSLELSNNEQF
TRBV7-2 | ASTQDRWSYEQY
TRBV28 | ASSLGGSARPEAF
TRBV9 | ASSSVRNEQF
TRBV28 | AIKRGLGVYGYT
TRBV5-1 | ASSKETSSYEQY
TRBV10-3 | AISVAGGANVLT
TRBV19 | ASSKEVTYEQY
TRBV28 | ASSTRRDYNEQF
TRBV7-9 | ASSLRAGSYNEQF
TRBV18 | ASSLGGPQH
TRBV6-5 | ASRPLGGRSTEAF
TRBV5-1 | ASSLWATTGELF
TRBV28 | ASSFLGYEQY
TRBV4-1 | ASSQDPAGVFYNEQF
TRBV27 | ASSPGTGGDTQY
TRBV10-3 | AINSNSGNTIY
TRBV19 | ASSIERMAGQGYNEQF
TRBV7-9 | ASSLTRNEQF